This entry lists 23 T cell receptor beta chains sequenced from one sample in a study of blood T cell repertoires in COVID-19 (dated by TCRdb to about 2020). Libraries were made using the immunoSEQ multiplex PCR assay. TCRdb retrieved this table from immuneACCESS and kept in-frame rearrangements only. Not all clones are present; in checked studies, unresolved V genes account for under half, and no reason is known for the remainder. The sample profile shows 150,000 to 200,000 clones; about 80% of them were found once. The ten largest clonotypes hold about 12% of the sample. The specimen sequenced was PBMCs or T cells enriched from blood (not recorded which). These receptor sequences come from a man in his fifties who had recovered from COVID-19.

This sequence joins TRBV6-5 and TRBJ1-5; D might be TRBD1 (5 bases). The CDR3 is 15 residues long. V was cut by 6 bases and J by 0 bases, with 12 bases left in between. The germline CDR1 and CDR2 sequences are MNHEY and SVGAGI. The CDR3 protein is CASRVDNYSNQPQHF. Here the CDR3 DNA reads TGTGCCAGCAGAGTGGACAACTATAGCAATCAGCCCCAGCATTTT.

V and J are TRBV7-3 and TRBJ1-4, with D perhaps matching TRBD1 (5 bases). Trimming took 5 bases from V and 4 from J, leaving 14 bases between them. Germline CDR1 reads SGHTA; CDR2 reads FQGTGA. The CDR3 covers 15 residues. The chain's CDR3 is CASSETGALNEKLFF. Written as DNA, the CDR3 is TGTGCCAGCAGCGAAACAGGCGCCCTTAATGAAAAACTGTTTTTT.

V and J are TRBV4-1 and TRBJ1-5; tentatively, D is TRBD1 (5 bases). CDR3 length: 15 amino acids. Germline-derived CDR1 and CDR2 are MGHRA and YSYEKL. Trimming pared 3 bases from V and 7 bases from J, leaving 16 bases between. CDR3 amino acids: CASSHPRGRAQPQHF. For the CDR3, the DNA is TGCGCCAGCAGCCACCCCCGGGGGAGGGCCCAGCCCCAGCATTTT.

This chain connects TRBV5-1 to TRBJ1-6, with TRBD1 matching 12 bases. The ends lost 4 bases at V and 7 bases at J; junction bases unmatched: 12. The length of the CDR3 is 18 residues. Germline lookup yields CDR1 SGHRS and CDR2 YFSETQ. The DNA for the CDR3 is TGCGCCAGCAGCCACGCCGCGGACGGGACAGGGGGCAATTCACCCCTCCACTTT. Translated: CASSHAADGTGGNSPLHF.

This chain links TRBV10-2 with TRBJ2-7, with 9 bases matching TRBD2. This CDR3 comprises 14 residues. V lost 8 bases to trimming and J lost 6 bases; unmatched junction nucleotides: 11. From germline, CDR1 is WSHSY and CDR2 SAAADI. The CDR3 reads CASRDWTSDSEQYF. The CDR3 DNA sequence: TGCGCCAGCCGCGACTGGACTAGCGACTCCGAGCAGTACTTC.

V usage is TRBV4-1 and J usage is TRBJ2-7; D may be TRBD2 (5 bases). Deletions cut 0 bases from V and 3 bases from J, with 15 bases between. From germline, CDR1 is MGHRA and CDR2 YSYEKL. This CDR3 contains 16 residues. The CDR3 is CASSQDDAGRIYEQYF. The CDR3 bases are TGCGCCAGCAGCCAAGATGACGCGGGCAGGATCTACGAGCAGTACTTC.

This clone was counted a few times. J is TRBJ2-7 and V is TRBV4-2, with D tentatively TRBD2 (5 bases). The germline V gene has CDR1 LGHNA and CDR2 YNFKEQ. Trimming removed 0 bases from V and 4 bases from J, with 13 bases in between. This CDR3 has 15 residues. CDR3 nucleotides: TGTGCCAGCAGCCAAGATCAGGACGGGAAATACGAGCAGTACTTC. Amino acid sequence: CASSQDQDGKYEQYF.

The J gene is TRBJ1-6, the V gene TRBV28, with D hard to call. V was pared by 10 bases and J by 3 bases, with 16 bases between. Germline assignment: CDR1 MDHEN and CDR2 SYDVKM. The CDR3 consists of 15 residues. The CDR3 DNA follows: TGTGCCACCCGGAGGGATATAGGCTATAATTCACCCCTCCACTTT. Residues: CATRRDIGYNSPLHF. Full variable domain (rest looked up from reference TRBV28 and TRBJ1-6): DVKVTQSSRYLVKRTGEKVFLECVQDMDHENMFWYRQDPGLGLRLIYFSYDVKMKEKGDIPEGYSVSREKKERFSLILESASTNQTSMYLCATRRDIGYNSPLHFGNGTRLTVT.

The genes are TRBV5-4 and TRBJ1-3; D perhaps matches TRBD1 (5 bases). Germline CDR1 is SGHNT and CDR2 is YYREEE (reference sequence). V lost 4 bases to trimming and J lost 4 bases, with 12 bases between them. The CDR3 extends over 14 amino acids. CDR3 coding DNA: TGTGCCAGCAGCGCCGCGGGACGAGGAAACACCATATATTTT. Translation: CASSAAGRGNTIYF. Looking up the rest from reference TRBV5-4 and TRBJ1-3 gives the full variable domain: ETGVTQSPTHLIKTRGQQVTLRCSSQSGHNTVSWYQQALGQGPQFIFQYYREEENGRGNFPPRFSGLQFPNYSSELNVNALELDDSALYLCASSAAGRGNTIYFGEGSWLTVV.

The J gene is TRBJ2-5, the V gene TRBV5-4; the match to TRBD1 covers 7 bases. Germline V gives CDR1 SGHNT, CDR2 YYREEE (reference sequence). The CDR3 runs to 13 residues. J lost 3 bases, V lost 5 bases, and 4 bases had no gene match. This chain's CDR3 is CASRSGTEETQYF. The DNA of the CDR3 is TGTGCCAGCAGGTCCGGGACAGAAGAGACCCAGTACTTC.

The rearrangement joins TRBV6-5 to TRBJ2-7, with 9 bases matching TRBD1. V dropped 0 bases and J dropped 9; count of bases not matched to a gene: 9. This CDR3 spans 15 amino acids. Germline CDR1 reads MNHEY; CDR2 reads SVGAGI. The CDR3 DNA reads TGTGCCAGCAGTTACTCCCCCGGGACAGGGCCGTCGCAGTACTTC. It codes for CASSYSPGTGPSQYF.

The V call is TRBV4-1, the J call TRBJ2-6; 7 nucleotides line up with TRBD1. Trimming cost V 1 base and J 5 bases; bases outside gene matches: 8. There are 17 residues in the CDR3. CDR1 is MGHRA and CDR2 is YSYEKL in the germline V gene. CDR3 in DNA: TGCGCCAGCAGCCAAGGCTCCAACAGGGGCCGGGCCAACGTCCTGACTTTC. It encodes CASSQGSNRGRANVLTF.

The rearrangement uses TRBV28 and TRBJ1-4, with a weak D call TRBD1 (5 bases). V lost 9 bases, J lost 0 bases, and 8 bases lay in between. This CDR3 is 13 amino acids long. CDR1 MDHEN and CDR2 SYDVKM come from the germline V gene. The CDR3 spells CASWGATNEKLFF. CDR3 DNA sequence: TGTGCCAGTTGGGGGGCAACTAATGAAAAACTGTTTTTT.

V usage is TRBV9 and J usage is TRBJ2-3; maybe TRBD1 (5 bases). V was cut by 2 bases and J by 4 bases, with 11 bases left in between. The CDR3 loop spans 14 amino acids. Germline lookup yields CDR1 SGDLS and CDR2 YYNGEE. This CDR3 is CASSVGRIADTQYF. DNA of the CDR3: TGTGCCAGCAGCGTGGGGCGGATCGCAGATACGCAGTATTTT.

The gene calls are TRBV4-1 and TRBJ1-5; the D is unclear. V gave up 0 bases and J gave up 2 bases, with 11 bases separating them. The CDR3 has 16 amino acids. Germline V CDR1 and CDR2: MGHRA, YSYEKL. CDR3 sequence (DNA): TGCGCCAGCAGCCAAGATGGAGGGATCGGCAATCAGCCCCAGCATTTT. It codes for CASSQDGGIGNQPQHF.

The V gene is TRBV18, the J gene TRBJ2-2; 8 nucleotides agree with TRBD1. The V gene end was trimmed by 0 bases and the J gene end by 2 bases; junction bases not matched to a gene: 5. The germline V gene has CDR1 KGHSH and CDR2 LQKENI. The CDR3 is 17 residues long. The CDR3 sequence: CASSPPGTGKNTGELFF. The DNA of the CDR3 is TGTGCCAGCTCACCACCCGGGACAGGCAAAAACACCGGGGAGCTGTTTTTT. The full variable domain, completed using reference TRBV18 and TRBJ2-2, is NAGVMQNPRHLVRRRGQEARLRCSPMKGHSHVYWYRQLPEEGLKFMVYLQKENIIDESGMPKERFSAEFPKEGPSILRIQQVVRGDSAAYFCASSPPGTGKNTGELFFGEGSRLTVL.

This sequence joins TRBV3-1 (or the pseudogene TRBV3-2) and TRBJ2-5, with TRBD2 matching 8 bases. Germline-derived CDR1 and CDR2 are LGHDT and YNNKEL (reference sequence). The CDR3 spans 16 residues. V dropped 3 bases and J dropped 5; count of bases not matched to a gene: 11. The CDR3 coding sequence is TGTGCCAGCAGCCATCCCACGTTAGCGGGGAGGGAGACCCAGTACTTC. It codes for CASSHPTLAGRETQYF.

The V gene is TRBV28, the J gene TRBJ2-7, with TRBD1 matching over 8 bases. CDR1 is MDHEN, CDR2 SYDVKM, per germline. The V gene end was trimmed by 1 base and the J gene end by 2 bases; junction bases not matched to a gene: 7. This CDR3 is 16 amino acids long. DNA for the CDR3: TGTGCCAGCAGTTTATTCTCCCCGGACAGGGCCTACGAGCAGTACTTC. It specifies CASSLFSPDRAYEQYF.

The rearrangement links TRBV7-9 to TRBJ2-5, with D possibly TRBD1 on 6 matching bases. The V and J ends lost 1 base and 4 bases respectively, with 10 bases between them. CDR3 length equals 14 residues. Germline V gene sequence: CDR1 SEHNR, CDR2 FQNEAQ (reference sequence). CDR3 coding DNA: TGTGCCAGCAGCTTAGTGGACAGATCAGAGACCCAGTACTTC. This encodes CASSLVDRSETQYF.

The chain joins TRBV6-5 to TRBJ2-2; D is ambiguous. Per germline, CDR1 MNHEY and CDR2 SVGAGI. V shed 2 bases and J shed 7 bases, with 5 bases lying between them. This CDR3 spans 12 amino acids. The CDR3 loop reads CASSYGGGELFF. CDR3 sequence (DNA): TGTGCCAGCAGTTACGGCGGCGGGGAGCTGTTTTTT.

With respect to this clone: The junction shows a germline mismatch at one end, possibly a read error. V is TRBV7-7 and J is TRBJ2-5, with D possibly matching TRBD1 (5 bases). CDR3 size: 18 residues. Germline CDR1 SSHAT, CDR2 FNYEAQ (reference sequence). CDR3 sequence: CASSFGKRGRLGLETQYF. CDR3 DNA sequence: TGTGCTAGCAGCTTTGGGAAAAGGGGAAGGTTGGGATTAGAGACCCAGTACTTC.

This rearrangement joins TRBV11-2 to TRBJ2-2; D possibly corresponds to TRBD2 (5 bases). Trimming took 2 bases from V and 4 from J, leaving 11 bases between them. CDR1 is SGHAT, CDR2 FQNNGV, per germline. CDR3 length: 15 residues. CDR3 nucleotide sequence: TGTGCCAGCAGCTTATCAGGAGCGGCCACCGGGGAGCTGTTTTTT. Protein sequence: CASSLSGAATGELFF. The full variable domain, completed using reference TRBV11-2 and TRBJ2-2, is EAGVAQSPRYKIIEKRQSVAFWCNPISGHATLYWYQQILGQGPKLLIQFQNNGVVDDSQLPKDRFSAERLKGVDSTLKIQPAKLEDSAVYLCASSLSGAATGELFFGEGSRLTVL.

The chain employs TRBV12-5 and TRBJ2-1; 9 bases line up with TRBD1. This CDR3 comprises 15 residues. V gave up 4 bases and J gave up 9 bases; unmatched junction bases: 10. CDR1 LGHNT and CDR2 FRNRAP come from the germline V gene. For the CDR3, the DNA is TGTGCTAGTGGTTCAGGACAGGGGCTCATAGTTGAGCAGTTCTTC. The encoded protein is CASGSGQGLIVEQFF.